A selection of T cell receptor beta chains follows, all from one sample in a study of response to subunit inactivated influenza vaccine. In TCRdb, the RT-PCR reads were re-called with MiXCR into one record per CDR3 protein. The repertoire holds more than 400,000 distinct CDR3 sequences, with around 7.7% as singletons. The sample in question was PBMCs from blood, obtained 23 months after vaccination. These receptors came from a man aged 50 to 69 who received an inactivated influenza vaccine. Each CDR3 is given without its conserved first and last residue. Fields, in order: V gene, J gene, D gene, CDR3 protein. D genes are given only for firm matches.

v_gene: TRBV5-6
j_gene: TRBJ1-4
d_gene: NA
CDR3aa: ASSLENRRDEKLF

v_gene: TRBV5-1
j_gene: TRBJ1-6
d_gene: NA
CDR3aa: ASSLTGQNSPLH

v_gene: TRBV5-1
j_gene: TRBJ2-3
d_gene: NA
CDR3aa: ASSLEGYTADTQY

v_gene: TRBV29-1
j_gene: TRBJ2-1
d_gene: TRBD1
CDR3aa: SVGQTGGLNEQF

v_gene: TRBV4-1
j_gene: TRBJ1-5
d_gene: NA
CDR3aa: ASSQEWQSNQPQH

v_gene: TRBV7-3
j_gene: TRBJ2-2
d_gene: NA
CDR3aa: ASSLDSATTGELF

v_gene: TRBV10-1
j_gene: TRBJ2-1
d_gene: TRBD2
CDR3aa: ASSEELAGAYNEQF

v_gene: TRBV28
j_gene: TRBJ1-2
d_gene: NA
CDR3aa: ASSAGSNYGYT

v_gene: TRBV7-2
j_gene: TRBJ2-4
d_gene: TRBD1
CDR3aa: ASSLALGQALAKNIQY

v_gene: TRBV20-1
j_gene: TRBJ2-3
d_gene: TRBD2
CDR3aa: SAPPAASGITDTQY

v_gene: TRBV20-1
j_gene: TRBJ2-3
d_gene: TRBD2
CDR3aa: SATRLAASTDTQY

v_gene: TRBV4-2
j_gene: TRBJ1-6
d_gene: NA
CDR3aa: ASSREYSPLH

v_gene: TRBV6-2/TRBV6-3
j_gene: TRBJ2-5
d_gene: TRBD2
CDR3aa: ASSSGTSGRGYGETQY

v_gene: TRBV3-1
j_gene: TRBJ1-6
d_gene: TRBD1
CDR3aa: ASSQVESDRNSPLH

v_gene: TRBV7-2
j_gene: TRBJ2-3
d_gene: NA
CDR3aa: ASSLDSRRQY

v_gene: TRBV25-1
j_gene: TRBJ2-1
d_gene: TRBD2
CDR3aa: ASSELGQRTSGSYNEQF

v_gene: TRBV4-2
j_gene: TRBJ2-2
d_gene: NA
CDR3aa: ASSQAFSGAYTGELF